The 9 T cell receptor beta chains below were found in one sample sequenced in a study of blood T cell repertoires in COVID-19. The table came from immunoSEQ multiplex PCR; TCRdb's copy has only in-frame clones and leaves some out. This table has 90,000 or so clones, about 89% appearing once. Sequencing was carried out using peripheral blood. The receptors derive from a human donor in a cohort sampled during active COVID-19.

The chain recombines TRBV2 with TRBJ1-6; D is perhaps TRBD1 (6 bases). Germline V gene sequence: CDR1 SNHLY, CDR2 FYNNEI. Trimming removed 6 bases from V and 8 bases from J, with 11 bases in between. The CDR3 extends over 13 amino acids. The DNA of the CDR3 is TGTGCCAGCAGGACAGGTCCCGATTCACCCCTCCACTTT. Its protein is CASRTGPDSPLHF.

V gene TRBV5-1 combines with J gene TRBJ2-1; perhaps TRBD2 as D (6 bases). The CDR3 is made up of 13 amino acids. Trimming took 0 bases from V and 9 from J, leaving 10 bases between them. In germline, CDR1 is SGHRS, CDR2 YFSETQ. The chain's CDR3 is CASSLEAGREQFF. The DNA for the CDR3 is TGCGCCAGCAGCTTGGAAGCGGGTCGTGAGCAGTTCTTC.

J is TRBJ2-6 and V is TRBV18, with a tentative D call TRBD1 (5 bases). The V end lost 6 bases, the J end lost 0 bases, and 15 bases lay between the germline ends. This CDR3 has 17 amino acids. CDR1 is KGHSH, CDR2 LQKENI, per germline. CDR3 DNA: TGTGCCAGCTCGACAGAGGTCCTCCTCTCTGGGGCCAACGTCCTGACTTTC. Translated: CASSTEVLLSGANVLTF.

This chain links TRBV4-1 with TRBJ2-7; D unresolved. The CDR3 is 16 residues long. Germline loops: CDR1 MGHRA, CDR2 YSYEKL. Trimming took off 0 bases at V and 0 bases at J, with 12 bases between the two ends. In nucleotides, the CDR3 is TGCGCCAGCAGCCAAGATGAGGTTACGCCCTCCTACGAGCAGTACTTC. Its protein is CASSQDEVTPSYEQYF.

The rearrangement joins TRBV3-1 (or the pseudogene TRBV3-2) to TRBJ1-1; the D gene is possibly TRBD1 (5 bases). Deletions cut 7 bases from V and 1 base from J, with 16 bases between. This CDR3 has 15 amino acids. The germline V gene encodes CDR1 LGHDT and CDR2 YNNKEL (reference sequence). This chain's CDR3 is CASTPAWGENTEAFF. Written as DNA, the CDR3 is TGTGCCAGCACCCCCGCTTGGGGGGAGAACACTGAAGCTTTCTTT.

The chain employs TRBV27 and TRBJ2-5; D is uncertain. The V and J ends lost 2 bases and 5 bases respectively, with 9 bases between them. CDR3 length equals 13 residues. Germline CDR1 and CDR2: MNHEY and SMNVEV (reference sequence). This chain's CDR3 is CASSLPGSETQYF. In DNA, the CDR3 is TGTGCCAGCAGTTTACCCGGGTCCGAGACCCAGTACTTC.

This clone appeared once. The gene calls are TRBV25-1 and TRBJ1-2, with TRBD1 identical over 7 bases. J gave up 2 bases and V 4 bases, and 1 base lay outside the gene matches. Looked up from germline, CDR1 is MGHDK and CDR2 is SYGVNS. This CDR3 is 13 amino acids long. The CDR3, as DNA: TGTGCCAGCAGTGGGGGACAGAACTATGGCTACACCTTC. It codes for CASSGGQNYGYTF.

This clone came up once. The rearrangement joins TRBV19 to TRBJ2-1, with TRBD1 matching over 8 bases. The CDR3 runs 17 residues. Germline CDR1 is LNHDA and CDR2 is SQIVND (reference sequence). The ends lost 0 bases at V and 4 bases at J; junction bases unmatched: 8. CDR3 in amino acids: CASSIDTTGTGYNEQFF. The DNA for the CDR3 is TGTGCCAGTAGTATAGATACCACCGGGACAGGTTACAATGAGCAGTTCTTC.

This chain connects TRBV27 to TRBJ2-1; 10 positions agree with TRBD2. Germline V gene sequence: CDR1 MNHEY, CDR2 SMNVEV (reference sequence). Trimming took 6 bases from V and 4 from J; bases not matched to a gene: 9. The CDR3 is 16 amino acids. The CDR3 nucleotides are TGTGCCAGCAGCCTTAGCGGGAGGACGGGGTACAATGAGCAGTTCTTC. Translating it yields CASSLSGRTGYNEQFF.